This passage covers 12 T cell receptor beta chains from one sample sequenced in a study of control samples from healthy donors and cancer patients. Some clones are missing from TCRdb's copy, which holds only in-frame ones; the method was immunoSEQ multiplex PCR. The data show some 100,000 clones, about 90% seen once. Sequenced input: blood. All receptors derive from a young man in good health.

Only a few counts were recorded for this clone. The gene calls are TRBV6-2 or TRBV6-3 and TRBJ2-6; TRBD1 is a possible D gene (6 bases). The CDR3 spans 15 residues. V lost 2 bases and J 1 base, leaving 6 bases between the germline ends. Per germline, CDR1 MNHEY and CDR2 SVGEGT. CDR3 coding DNA: TGTGCCAGCAGTTACACAGGGTCTGGGGCCAACGTCCTGACTTTC. Translating gives CASSYTGSGANVLTF.

The chain combines TRBV11-3 with TRBJ1-6; 8 positions match TRBD1. This CDR3 region has 17 residues. J was trimmed by 11 bases and V by 5 bases; bases with no gene match: 17. Germline V gives CDR1 SGHNT, CDR2 YENEEA. In DNA form, the CDR3 reads TGTGCCAGCAGCCCATCTGGCGCCAGGGGGCGAACGGCACCCCTCCACTTT. Its translation is CASSPSGARGRTAPLHF.

This chain links TRBV24-1 with TRBJ2-1; D not resolved. Per germline, CDR1 KGHDR and CDR2 SFDVKD. V gave up 5 bases and J gave up 0 bases, with 25 bases separating them. This CDR3 spans 20 amino acids. The CDR3, as DNA: TGTGCCACCAGTGCGGCTTCTGGGTCAGCAGCTTCGGACTCCTACAATGAGCAGTTCTTC. It is translated as CATSAASGSAASDSYNEQFF.

The chain couples TRBV5-4 to TRBJ2-5; D is tentatively TRBD1 or TRBD2 (5 bases each). Germline V lookup: CDR1 SGHNT, CDR2 YYREEE (reference sequence). V was pared by 4 bases and J by 5 bases, with 18 bases between. The CDR3 loop spans 15 amino acids. CDR3 in DNA: TGTGCCAGCAGCCCCTACGGGACCAGAAGGGAGACCCAGTACTTC. Protein sequence: CASSPYGTRRETQYF.

V gene TRBV10-1 combines with J gene TRBJ2-1; D not resolved. The ends were cut back, 0 bases at V and 3 bases at J, with 0 bases in the middle. The CDR3 has 12 residues. Germline V gene sequence: CDR1 WNHNN, CDR2 SYGVQD (reference sequence). The CDR3 loop is CASSESYNEQFF. The CDR3 coding sequence is TGCGCCAGCAGTGAGTCCTACAATGAGCAGTTCTTC.

The DNA of the CDR3 is TGTGCCAGCAGCCAAGACGGTCCCTATGGCTACACCTTC. Residues: CASSQDGPYGYTF. This rearrangement joins TRBV7-2 to TRBJ1-2, with D hard to call. Trimming stripped 5 bases from V and 4 bases from J, with 11 bases between. The CDR3 consists of 13 residues. Germline V lookup: CDR1 SGHTA, CDR2 FQGNSA.

V and J are TRBV5-4 and TRBJ2-5; 8 bases align to TRBD1. The CDR3 extends over 14 amino acids. Trimming removed 3 bases from V and 2 bases from J; junction bases left unmatched: 3. Germline lookup yields CDR1 SGHNT and CDR2 YYREEE (reference sequence). The CDR3 loop reads CASSSDRGQETQYF. The CDR3 bases are TGTGCCAGCAGCTCAGACAGGGGACAAGAGACCCAGTACTTC.

The chain is built from TRBV3-1 (or the pseudogene TRBV3-2) and TRBJ2-3; D ambiguous. The germline gives CDR1 LGHDT, CDR2 YNNKEL (reference sequence). V lost 4 bases to trimming and J lost 2 bases, with 13 bases between them. This CDR3 is built from 15 residues. The DNA for the CDR3 is TGTGCCAGCAGCCCCCGGTTAGAAAACACAGATACGCAGTATTTT. This translates into CASSPRLENTDTQYF.

Here the CDR3 reads CASSRTSGQTYEQYF. Written as DNA, the CDR3 is TGTGCCAGCAGTAGGACTAGCGGCCAAACCTACGAGCAGTACTTC. The V call is TRBV2, the J call TRBJ2-7; TRBD2 agrees at 10 bases. Germline V gene lookup returns CDR1 SNHLY and CDR2 FYNNEI. Losses at the gene ends were 5 bases for V and 2 bases for J; bases not matched to a gene: 6. The CDR3 consists of 15 residues.

V is TRBV5-1 and J is TRBJ1-5, with a possible D match to TRBD1 (6 bases). CDR3 length: 19 amino acids. Trimming shortened V by 2 bases and J by 1 base, and 22 bases separated the two germline ends. Per germline, CDR1 SGHRS and CDR2 YFSETQ. The CDR3 here is CASSLSPRQGRLSNQPQHF. The DNA for the CDR3 is TGCGCCAGCAGCTTATCGCCCCGGCAGGGGCGATTGAGCAATCAGCCCCAGCATTTT. The full variable domain, in which reference TRBV5-1 and TRBJ1-5 provide the parts outside the CDR3, is KAGVTQTPRYLIKTRGQQVTLSCSPISGHRSVSWYQQTPGQGLQFLFEYFSETQRNKGNFPGRFSGRQFSNSRSEMNVSTLELGDSALYLCASSLSPRQGRLSNQPQHFGDGTRLSIL.

The gene calls are TRBV11-3 and TRBJ1-1, with a weak D call TRBD1 (5 bases). CDR1 SGHNT and CDR2 YENEEA come from the germline V gene. This CDR3 comprises 13 residues. V was clipped by 4 bases and J by 6 bases, with 12 bases between them. DNA of the CDR3: TGTGCCAGCAGCTCCCCGGGGCGGGCTGAAGCTTTCTTT. Translated, it gives CASSSPGRAEAFF.

This clone was detected once. The chain combines TRBV28 with TRBJ1-1; no firm D call. V was pared by 5 bases and J by 0 bases, with 7 bases between. The germline gives CDR1 MDHEN, CDR2 SYDVKM. This CDR3 contains 13 residues. CDR3 bases: TGTGCCAGCAGTGTAACCATGAACACTGAAGCTTTCTTT. Amino acids: CASSVTMNTEAFF.